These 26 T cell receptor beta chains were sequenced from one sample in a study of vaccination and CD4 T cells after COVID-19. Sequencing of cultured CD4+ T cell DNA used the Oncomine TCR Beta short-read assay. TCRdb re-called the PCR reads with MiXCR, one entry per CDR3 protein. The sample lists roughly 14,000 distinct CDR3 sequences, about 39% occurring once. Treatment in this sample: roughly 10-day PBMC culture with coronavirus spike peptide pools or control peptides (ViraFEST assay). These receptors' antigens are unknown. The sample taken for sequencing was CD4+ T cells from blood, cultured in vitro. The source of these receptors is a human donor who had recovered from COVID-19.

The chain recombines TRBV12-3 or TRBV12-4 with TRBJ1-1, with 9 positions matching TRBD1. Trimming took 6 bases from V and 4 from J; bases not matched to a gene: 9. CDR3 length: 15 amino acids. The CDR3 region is CASRVGQGETTEAFF. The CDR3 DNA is TGTGCCAGCAGGGTGGGACAGGGCGAGACCACTGAAGCTTTCTTT.

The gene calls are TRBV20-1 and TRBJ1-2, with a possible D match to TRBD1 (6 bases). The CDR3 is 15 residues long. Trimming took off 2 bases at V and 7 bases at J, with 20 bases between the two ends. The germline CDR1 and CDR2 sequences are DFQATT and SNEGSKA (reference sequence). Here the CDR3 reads CSARNSRTASGGYTF. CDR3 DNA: TGCAGTGCTAGAAATTCGCGGACAGCCTCGGGTGGCTACACCTTC.

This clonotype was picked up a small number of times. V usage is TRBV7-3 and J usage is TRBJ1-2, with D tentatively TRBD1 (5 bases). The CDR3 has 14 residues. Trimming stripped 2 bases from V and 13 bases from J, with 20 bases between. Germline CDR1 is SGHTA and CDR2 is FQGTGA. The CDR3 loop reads CASSLETDSRELTF. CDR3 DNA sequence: TGTGCCAGCAGCTTAGAGACAGATTCTCGGGAGCTCACCTTC.

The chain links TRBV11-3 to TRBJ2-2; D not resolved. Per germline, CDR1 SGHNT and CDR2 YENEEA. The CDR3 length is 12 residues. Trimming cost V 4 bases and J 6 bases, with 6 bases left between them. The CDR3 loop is CASSSRAGELFF. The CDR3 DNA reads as TGTGCCAGCAGCTCGCGTGCCGGGGAGCTGTTTTTT.

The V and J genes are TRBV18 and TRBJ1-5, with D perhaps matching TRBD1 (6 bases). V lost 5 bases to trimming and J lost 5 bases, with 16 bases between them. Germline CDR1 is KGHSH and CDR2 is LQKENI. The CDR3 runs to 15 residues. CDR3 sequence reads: CASSTSRTADQPQHF. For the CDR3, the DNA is TGTGCCAGCTCAACTAGTCGGACAGCCGATCAGCCCCAGCATTTT.

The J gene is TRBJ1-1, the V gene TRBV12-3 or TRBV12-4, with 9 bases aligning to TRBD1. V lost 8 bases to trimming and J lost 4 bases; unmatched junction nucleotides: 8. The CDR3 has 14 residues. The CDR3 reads CASYPGQGTTEAFF. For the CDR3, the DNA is TGTGCCAGCTACCCGGGACAGGGTACCACTGAAGCTTTCTTT.

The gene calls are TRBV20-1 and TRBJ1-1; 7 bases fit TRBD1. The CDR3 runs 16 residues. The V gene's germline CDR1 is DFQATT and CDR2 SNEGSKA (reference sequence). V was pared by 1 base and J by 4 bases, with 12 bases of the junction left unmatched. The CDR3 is CSARVRGFVGGTEAFF. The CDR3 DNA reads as TGCAGTGCTAGAGTCAGGGGGTTTGTCGGAGGCACTGAAGCTTTCTTT.

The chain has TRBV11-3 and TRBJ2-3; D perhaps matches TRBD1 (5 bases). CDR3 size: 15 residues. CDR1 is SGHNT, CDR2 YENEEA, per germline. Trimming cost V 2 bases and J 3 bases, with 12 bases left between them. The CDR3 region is CASSLWQGDTDTQYF. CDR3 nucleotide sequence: TGTGCCAGCAGCTTATGGCAGGGTGATACAGATACGCAGTATTTT. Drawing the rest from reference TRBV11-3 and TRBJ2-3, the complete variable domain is EAGVVQSPRYKIIEKKQPVAFWCNPISGHNTLYWYLQNLGQGPELLIRYENEEAVDDSQLPKDRFSAERLKGVDSTLKIQPAELGDSAVYLCASSLWQGDTDTQYFGPGTRLTVL.

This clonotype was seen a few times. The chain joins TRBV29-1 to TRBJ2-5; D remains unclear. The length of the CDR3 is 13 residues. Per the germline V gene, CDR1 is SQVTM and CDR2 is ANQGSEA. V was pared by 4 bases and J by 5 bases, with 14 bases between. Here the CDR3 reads CSVVVHLGETQYF. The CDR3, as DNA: TGCAGCGTTGTTGTCCACCTGGGGGAGACCCAGTACTTC.

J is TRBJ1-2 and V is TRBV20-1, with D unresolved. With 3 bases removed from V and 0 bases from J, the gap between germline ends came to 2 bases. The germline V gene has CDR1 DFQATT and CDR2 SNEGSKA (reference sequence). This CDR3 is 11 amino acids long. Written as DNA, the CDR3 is TGCAGTGCTAGGGCTAACTATGGCTACACCTTC. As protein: CSARANYGYTF.

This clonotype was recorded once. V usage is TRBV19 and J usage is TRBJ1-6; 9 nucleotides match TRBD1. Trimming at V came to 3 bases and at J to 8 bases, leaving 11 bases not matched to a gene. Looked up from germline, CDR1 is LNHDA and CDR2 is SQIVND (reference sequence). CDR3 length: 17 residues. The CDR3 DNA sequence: TGTGCCAGTAGTATCCAGAACCCCCGGGACAGGGATTCACCCCTCCACTTT. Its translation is CASSIQNPRDRDSPLHF.

CDR3 DNA sequence: TGTGCCAGCAGCACCCCCGGGCGGGGGGGCCTAAACGAGCAGTACTTC. Its protein product is CASSTPGRGGLNEQYF. This chain connects TRBV5-4 to TRBJ2-7; 9 bases align to TRBD2. J gave up 5 bases and V 4 bases, and 13 bases lay outside the gene matches. The CDR3 runs 16 residues. Germline V lookup: CDR1 SGHNT, CDR2 YYREEE (reference sequence).

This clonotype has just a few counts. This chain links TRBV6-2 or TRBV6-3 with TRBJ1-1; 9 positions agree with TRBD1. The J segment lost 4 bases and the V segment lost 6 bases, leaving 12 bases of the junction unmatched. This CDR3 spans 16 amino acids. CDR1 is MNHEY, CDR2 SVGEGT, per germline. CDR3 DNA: TGTGCCAGCAGCGCAACCGGGACAGGGAGTTTCACTGAAGCTTTCTTT. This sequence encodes CASSATGTGSFTEAFF.

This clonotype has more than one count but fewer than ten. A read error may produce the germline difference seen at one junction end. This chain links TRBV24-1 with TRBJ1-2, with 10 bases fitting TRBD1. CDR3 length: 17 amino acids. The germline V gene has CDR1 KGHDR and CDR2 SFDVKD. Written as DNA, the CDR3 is TGTGCCACCAGTGGTTTGACCGGGACAGGGGATAACTATGGCTACACCTTC. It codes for CATSGLTGTGDNYGYTF.

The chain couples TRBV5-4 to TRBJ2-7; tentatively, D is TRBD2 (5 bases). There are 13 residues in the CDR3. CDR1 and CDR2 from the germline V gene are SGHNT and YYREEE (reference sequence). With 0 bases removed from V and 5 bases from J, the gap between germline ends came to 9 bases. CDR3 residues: CASSLELRDEQYF. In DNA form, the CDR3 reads TGTGCCAGCAGCTTGGAATTGAGGGACGAGCAGTACTTC.

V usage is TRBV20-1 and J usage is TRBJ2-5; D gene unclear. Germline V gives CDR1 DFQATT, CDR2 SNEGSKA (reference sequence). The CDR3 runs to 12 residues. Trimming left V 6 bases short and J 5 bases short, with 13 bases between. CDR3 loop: CSATEQLETQYF. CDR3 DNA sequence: TGCAGTGCAACGGAACAATTGGAGACCCAGTACTTC.

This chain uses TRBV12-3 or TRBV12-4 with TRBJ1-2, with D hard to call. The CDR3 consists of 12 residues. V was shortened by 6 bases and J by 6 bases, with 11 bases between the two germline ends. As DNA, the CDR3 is TGTGCCAGCAGCCTAGACGCCGATGGCTACACCTTC. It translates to CASSLDADGYTF.

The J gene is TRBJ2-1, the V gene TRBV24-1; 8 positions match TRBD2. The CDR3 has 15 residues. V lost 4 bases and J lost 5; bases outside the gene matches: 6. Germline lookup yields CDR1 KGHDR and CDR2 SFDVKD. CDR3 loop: CATSDGRALDNEQFF. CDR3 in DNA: TGTGCCACCAGTGACGGGAGGGCCCTCGACAATGAGCAGTTCTTC.

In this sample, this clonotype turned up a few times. CDR3 amino acids: CASSRPGLAGHTQYF. CDR3 DNA: TGTGCCAGCAGTCGACCGGGACTAGCGGGGCATACGCAGTATTTT. V and J are TRBV27 and TRBJ2-3; the match to TRBD2 covers 13 bases. Germline V gives CDR1 MNHEY, CDR2 SMNVEV (reference sequence). The trim removed 5 bases at V and 7 bases at J, leaving 6 bases unmatched. The CDR3 runs 15 residues.

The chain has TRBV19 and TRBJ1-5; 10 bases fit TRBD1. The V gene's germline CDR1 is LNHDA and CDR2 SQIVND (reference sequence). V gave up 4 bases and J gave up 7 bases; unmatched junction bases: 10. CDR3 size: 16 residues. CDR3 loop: CASSTQTGGAGQPQHF. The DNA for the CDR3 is TGTGCCAGTAGTACGCAGACAGGGGGCGCGGGACAGCCCCAGCATTTT.

CDR3 sequence reads: CASSLSGSSPNTQYF. In DNA, the CDR3 is TGTGCCAGCAGCTTGTCGGGGTCCTCACCCAATACGCAGTATTTT. The V gene is TRBV11-3, the J gene TRBJ2-3, with a tentative D call TRBD2 (5 bases). Trimming took off 3 bases at V and 7 bases at J, with 17 bases between the two ends. Per the germline V gene, CDR1 is SGHNT and CDR2 is YENEEA. The CDR3 has 15 amino acids.

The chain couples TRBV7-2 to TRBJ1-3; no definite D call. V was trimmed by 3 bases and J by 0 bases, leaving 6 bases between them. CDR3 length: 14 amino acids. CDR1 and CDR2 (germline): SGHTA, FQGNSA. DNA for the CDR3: TGTGCCAGCAGCTTCGGGAGCTCTGGAAACACCATATATTTT. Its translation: CASSFGSSGNTIYF.

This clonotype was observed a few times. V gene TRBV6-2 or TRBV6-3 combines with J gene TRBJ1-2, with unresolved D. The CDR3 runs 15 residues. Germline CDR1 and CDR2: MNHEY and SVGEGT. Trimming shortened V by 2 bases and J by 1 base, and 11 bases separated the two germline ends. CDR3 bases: TGTGCCAGCAGTTACGGCAGCCTACTTAACTATGGCTACACCTTC. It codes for CASSYGSLLNYGYTF.

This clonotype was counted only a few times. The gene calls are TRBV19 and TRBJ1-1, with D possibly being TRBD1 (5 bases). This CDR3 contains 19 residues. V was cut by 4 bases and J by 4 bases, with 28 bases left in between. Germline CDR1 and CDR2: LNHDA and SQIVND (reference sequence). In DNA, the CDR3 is TGTGCCAGTAGTAGTTCTTTCGGGGCCTCGGGGGTACGGATCACTGAAGCTTTCTTT. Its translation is CASSSSFGASGVRITEAFF.

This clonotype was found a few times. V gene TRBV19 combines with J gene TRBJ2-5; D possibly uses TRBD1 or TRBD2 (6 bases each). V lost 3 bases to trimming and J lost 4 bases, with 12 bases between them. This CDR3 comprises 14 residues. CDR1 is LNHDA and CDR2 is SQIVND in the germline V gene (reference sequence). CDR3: CASSIFRGRETQYF. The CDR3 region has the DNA TGTGCCAGTAGTATCTTTCGGGGGCGAGAGACCCAGTACTTC.

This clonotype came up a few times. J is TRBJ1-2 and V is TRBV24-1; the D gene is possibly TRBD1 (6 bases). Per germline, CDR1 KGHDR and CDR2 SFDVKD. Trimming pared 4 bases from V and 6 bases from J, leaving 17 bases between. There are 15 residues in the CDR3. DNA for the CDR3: TGTGCCACCAGTGACCGAAATACAGGGACTAATGGCTACACCTTC. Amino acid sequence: CATSDRNTGTNGYTF.